A single sample gave rise to the 19 T cell receptor beta chains below, sequenced in a study of blood T cell repertoires in COVID-19. Sequencing used immunoSEQ multiplex PCR; TCRdb keeps in-frame clones, though not all of them. The sample yields over 150,000 clones, 90% to 95% seen once. The source material was peripheral blood. The receptors were sampled from a man in his fifties or sixties with acute or convalescent COVID-19.

This clone was observed a few times. The chain employs TRBV10-2 and TRBJ1-2; 7 bases agree with TRBD1. Looked up from germline, CDR1 is WSHSY and CDR2 is SAAADI. After removal of 2 bases from V and 4 bases from J, the junction contained 4 bases not matched to a gene. The CDR3 spans 14 residues. The DNA for the CDR3 is TGCGCCAGCAGTGAGGAGACAGGGTCCTATGGCTACACCTTC. It yields the protein CASSEETGSYGYTF.

This chain connects TRBV28 to TRBJ2-7, with a possible D match to TRBD1 (6 bases). Trimming cost V 5 bases and J 4 bases, with 18 bases left between them. The CDR3 spans 15 residues. In germline, CDR1 is MDHEN, CDR2 SYDVKM. The CDR3 reads CASSAITGSGYEQYV. The CDR3 region has the DNA TGTGCCAGCAGTGCTATAACAGGGTCGGGGTACGAGCAGTACGTC.

The V call is TRBV2, the J call TRBJ1-1; 8 bases agree with TRBD1. Germline assignment: CDR1 SNHLY and CDR2 FYNNEI. The CDR3 totals 13 residues. V was clipped by 7 bases and J by 1 base; unmatched bases: 2. Written as DNA, the CDR3 is TGTGCCAGCACAGGGGGCGGGAACACTGAAGCTTTCTTT. The encoded protein is CASTGGGNTEAFF.

CDR3 loop: CASSMGQSTDTQYF. The CDR3, as DNA: TGTGCCAGTAGTATGGGACAGTCCACAGATACGCAGTATTTT. The V and J genes are TRBV19 and TRBJ2-3; 7 positions match TRBD1. Per germline, CDR1 LNHDA and CDR2 SQIVND (reference sequence). The junction had 2 bases not matched to a gene; V was cut back by 3 bases and J by 2 bases. The CDR3 is made up of 14 amino acids.

This clone was recorded a few times. The chain has TRBV24-1 and TRBJ1-2; TRBD1 matches at 9 bases. The germline V gene encodes CDR1 KGHDR and CDR2 SFDVKD. The CDR3 spans 15 residues. Trimming took 4 bases from V and 4 from J; bases not matched to a gene: 6. The CDR3 protein is CATSDGQGLSYGYTF. The DNA for the CDR3 is TGTGCCACCAGTGACGGACAGGGGCTTTCCTATGGCTACACCTTC.

The V and J genes are TRBV3-1 (or the pseudogene TRBV3-2) and TRBJ1-5, with D possibly being TRBD1 (5 bases). CDR3 length: 14 residues. Germline V gene lookup returns CDR1 LGHDT and CDR2 YNNKEL (reference sequence). Trimming took 4 bases from V and 9 from J, leaving 16 bases between them. This CDR3 is CASSPTSDSRPQHF. The CDR3 nucleotides are TGTGCCAGCAGCCCAACATCCGACAGTCGGCCCCAGCATTTT.

The chain couples TRBV7-9 to TRBJ2-1; D remains unclear. This CDR3 region has 14 residues. Trimming pared 5 bases from V and 2 bases from J, leaving 10 bases between. From germline, CDR1 is SEHNR and CDR2 FQNEAQ (reference sequence). In DNA form, the CDR3 reads TGTGCCAGCAGCACCGGAGCTCCCTACAATGAGCAGTTCTTC. This translates into CASSTGAPYNEQFF. Drawing the rest from reference TRBV7-9 and TRBJ2-1, the complete variable domain is DTGVSQNPRHKITKRGQNVTFRCDPISEHNRLYWYRQTLGQGPEFLTYFQNEAQLEKSRLLSDRFSAERPKGSFSTLEIQRTEQGDSAMYLCASSTGAPYNEQFFGPGTRLTVL.

The rearrangement uses TRBV7-2 and TRBJ2-7; D not certain. V lost 3 bases, J lost 0 bases, and 6 bases lay in between. There are 13 residues in the CDR3. The germline V gene encodes CDR1 SGHTA and CDR2 FQGNSA. As DNA, the CDR3 is TGTGCCAGCAGCTTCTCTCCCTCCTACGAGCAGTACTTC. Encoded protein: CASSFSPSYEQYF.

The chain carries TRBV27 and TRBJ2-3; weak D call: TRBD2 (6 bases). CDR3 length: 14 residues. V lost 8 bases, J lost 2 bases, and 14 bases lay in between. CDR1 is MNHEY and CDR2 is SMNVEV in the germline V gene (reference sequence). CDR3: CASCRAGNTDTQYF. DNA of the CDR3: TGTGCCAGCTGTCGGGCGGGGAACACAGATACGCAGTATTTT.

This chain joins TRBV5-1 and TRBJ2-7, with 9 bases fitting TRBD1. V lost 1 base to trimming and J lost 6 bases; unmatched junction nucleotides: 2. CDR3 length equals 13 residues. Germline V gene data show CDR1 as SGHRS and CDR2 as YFSETQ. CDR3 region: CASSLTGGVEQYV. CDR3 bases: TGCGCCAGCAGCTTGACAGGGGGCGTCGAGCAGTACGTC.

V and J are TRBV5-4 and TRBJ1-4; weak D call: TRBD1 (6 bases). There are 14 residues in the CDR3. The V end was cut by 1 base, the J end by 8 bases, with 12 bases between. Germline V gives CDR1 SGHNT, CDR2 YYREEE (reference sequence). The CDR3 DNA sequence: TGTGCCAGCAGCTTGATGGGGGCAGGGGAAAAACTGTTTTTT. This codes for CASSLMGAGEKLFF.

The gene calls are TRBV5-5 and TRBJ1-6; a weak D match, TRBD1 (6 bases). Per the germline V gene, CDR1 is SGHKS and CDR2 is YYEKEE (reference sequence). This CDR3 region has 15 residues. Trimming stripped 3 bases from V and 7 bases from J, with 14 bases between. The CDR3 loop reads CASSSTDSRNSPLHF. The CDR3 nucleotides read TGTGCCAGCAGCTCGACGGACAGCCGAAATTCACCCCTCCACTTT. The full variable domain, rest sourced from reference TRBV5-5 and TRBJ1-6, is DAGVTQSPTHLIKTRGQQVTLRCSPISGHKSVSWYQQVLGQGPQFIFQYYEKEERGRGNFPDRFSARQFPNYSSELNVNALLLGDSALYLCASSSTDSRNSPLHFGNGTRLTVT.

The rearrangement links TRBV18 to TRBJ2-5; the match to TRBD1 covers 7 bases. This CDR3 contains 14 residues. J gave up 7 bases and V 0 bases, and 5 bases lay outside the gene matches. CDR1 KGHSH and CDR2 LQKENI come from the germline V gene. DNA of the CDR3: TGTGCCAGCTCACCACCGGGGACAGAGGGGACCCAGTACTTC. Translating it yields CASSPPGTEGTQYF.

This chain links TRBV6-2 or TRBV6-3 with TRBJ2-2, with D tentatively TRBD1 (6 bases). Trimming stripped 5 bases from V and 4 bases from J, with 14 bases between. Germline CDR1 reads MNHEY; CDR2 reads SVGEGT. The CDR3 is 15 amino acids. The CDR3 here is CASSPQGQPTGELFF. The CDR3 region has the DNA TGTGCCAGCAGTCCCCAAGGACAGCCCACCGGGGAGCTGTTTTTT.

V is TRBV11-3 and J is TRBJ1-2; 7 positions agree with TRBD1. Trimming removed 1 base from V and 1 base from J; junction bases left unmatched: 15. The CDR3 is made up of 19 amino acids. Germline assignment: CDR1 SGHNT and CDR2 YENEEA. The CDR3 loop is CASSLGIPPRQGHNYGYTF. In DNA, the CDR3 is TGTGCCAGCAGCTTAGGGATCCCGCCCCGACAGGGCCATAACTATGGCTACACCTTC.

V gene TRBV5-5 combines with J gene TRBJ1-1; D is undetermined. CDR3 length: 11 amino acids. The ends were cut back, 2 bases at V and 6 bases at J, with 5 bases in the middle. Germline CDR1 is SGHKS and CDR2 is YYEKEE (reference sequence). CDR3 region: CASSFLAEAFF. For the CDR3, the DNA is TGTGCCAGCAGCTTCTTAGCTGAAGCTTTCTTT. The full variable domain, in which reference TRBV5-5 and TRBJ1-1 provide the parts outside the CDR3, is DAGVTQSPTHLIKTRGQQVTLRCSPISGHKSVSWYQQVLGQGPQFIFQYYEKEERGRGNFPDRFSARQFPNYSSELNVNALLLGDSALYLCASSFLAEAFFGQGTRLTVV.

The rearrangement links TRBV4-2 to TRBJ1-5; D unclear. Germline-derived CDR1 and CDR2 are LGHNA and YNFKEQ. The CDR3 has 15 amino acids. The germline V and J ends were trimmed by 0 bases and 5 bases, with 11 bases remaining between them. The CDR3 DNA reads TGTGCCAGCAGCCAAGATCGGCAGAGGGATCAGCCCCAGCATTTT. Protein product: CASSQDRQRDQPQHF.

The rearrangement joins TRBV29-1 to TRBJ1-2; 7 bases are a match to TRBD1. This CDR3 comprises 12 residues. Trimming took 4 bases from V and 8 from J; bases not matched to a gene: 7. Germline CDR1 SQVTM, CDR2 ANQGSEA. The CDR3 here is CSVGDRVDGYTF. CDR3 nucleotides: TGCAGCGTTGGAGACAGGGTAGACGGCTACACCTTC.

This chain connects TRBV7-2 to TRBJ1-1; TRBD1 might be the D (6 bases). V shed 3 bases and J shed 0 bases, with 8 bases lying between them. In germline, CDR1 is SGHTA, CDR2 FQGNSA. CDR3 size: 14 residues. The CDR3 protein is CASSLHRVNTEAFF. The CDR3 DNA reads TGTGCCAGCAGCTTGCACAGGGTGAACACTGAAGCTTTCTTT. The full variable domain, rest sourced from reference TRBV7-2 and TRBJ1-1, is GAGVSQSPSNKVTEKGKDVELRCDPISGHTALYWYRQSLGQGLEFLIYFQGNSAPDKSGLPSDRFSAERTGGSVSTLTIQRTQQEDSAVYLCASSLHRVNTEAFFGQGTRLTVV.